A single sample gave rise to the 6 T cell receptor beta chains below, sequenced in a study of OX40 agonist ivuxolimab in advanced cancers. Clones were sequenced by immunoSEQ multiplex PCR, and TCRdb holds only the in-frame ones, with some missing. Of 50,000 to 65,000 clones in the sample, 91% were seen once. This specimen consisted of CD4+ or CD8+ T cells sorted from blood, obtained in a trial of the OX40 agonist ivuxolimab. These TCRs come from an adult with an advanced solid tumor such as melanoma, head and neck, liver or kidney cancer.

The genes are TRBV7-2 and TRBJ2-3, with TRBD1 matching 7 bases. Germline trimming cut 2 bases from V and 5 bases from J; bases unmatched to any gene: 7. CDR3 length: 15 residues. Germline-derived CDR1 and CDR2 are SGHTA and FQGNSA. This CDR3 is CASSLYGTVGDTQYF. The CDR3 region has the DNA TGTGCCAGCAGCTTATACGGGACAGTAGGAGATACGCAGTATTTT.

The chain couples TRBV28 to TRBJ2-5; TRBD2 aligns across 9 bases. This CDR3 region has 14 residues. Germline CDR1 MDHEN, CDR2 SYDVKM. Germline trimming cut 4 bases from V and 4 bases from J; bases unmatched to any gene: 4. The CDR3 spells CASSSAGGPETQYF. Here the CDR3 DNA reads TGTGCCAGCAGTTCAGCGGGAGGCCCAGAGACCCAGTACTTC. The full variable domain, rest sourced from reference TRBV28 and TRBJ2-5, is DVKVTQSSRYLVKRTGEKVFLECVQDMDHENMFWYRQDPGLGLRLIYFSYDVKMKEKGDIPEGYSVSREKKERFSLILESASTNQTSMYLCASSSAGGPETQYFGPGTRLLVL.

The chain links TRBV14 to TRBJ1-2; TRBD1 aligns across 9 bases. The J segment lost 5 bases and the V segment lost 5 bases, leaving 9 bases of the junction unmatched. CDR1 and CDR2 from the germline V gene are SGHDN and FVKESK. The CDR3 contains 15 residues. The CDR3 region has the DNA TGTGCCAGCAGCGTGACAGGGGGTATTGGATATGGCTACACCTTC. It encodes CASSVTGGIGYGYTF.

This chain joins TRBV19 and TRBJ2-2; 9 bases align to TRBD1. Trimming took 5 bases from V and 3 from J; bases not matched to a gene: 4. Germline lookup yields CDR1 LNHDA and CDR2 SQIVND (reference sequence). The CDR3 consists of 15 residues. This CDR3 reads CASSSWDRDTGELFF. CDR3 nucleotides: TGTGCCAGTAGTTCTTGGGACAGGGACACCGGGGAGCTGTTTTTT.

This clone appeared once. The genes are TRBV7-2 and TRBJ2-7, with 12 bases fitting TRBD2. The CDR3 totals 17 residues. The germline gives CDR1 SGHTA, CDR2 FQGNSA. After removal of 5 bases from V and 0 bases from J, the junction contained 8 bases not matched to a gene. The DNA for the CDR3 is TGTGCCAGCAGCGCCGGACTAGCGGGGCGCTTCTCCTACGAGCAGTACTTC. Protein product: CASSAGLAGRFSYEQYF.

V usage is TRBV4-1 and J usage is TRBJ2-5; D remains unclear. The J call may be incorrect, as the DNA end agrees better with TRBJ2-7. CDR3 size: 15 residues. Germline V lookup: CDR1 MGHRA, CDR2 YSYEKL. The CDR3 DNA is TGCGCCAGCAGCCAACTCCCCCGCGCTTCGGACGAGCAGTACTTC. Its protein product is CASSQLPRASDEQYF.